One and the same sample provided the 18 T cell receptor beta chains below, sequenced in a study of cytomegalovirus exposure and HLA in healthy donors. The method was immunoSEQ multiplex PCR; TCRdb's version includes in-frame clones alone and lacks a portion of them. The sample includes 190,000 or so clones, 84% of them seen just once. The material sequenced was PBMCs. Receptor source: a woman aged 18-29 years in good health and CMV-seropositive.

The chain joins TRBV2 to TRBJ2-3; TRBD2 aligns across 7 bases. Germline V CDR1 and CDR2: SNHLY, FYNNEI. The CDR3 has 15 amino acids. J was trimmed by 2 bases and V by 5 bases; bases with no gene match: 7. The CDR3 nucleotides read TGTGCCAGCAGTATGTGGGGGGGGGACACAGATACGCAGTATTTT. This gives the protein CASSMWGGDTDTQYF.

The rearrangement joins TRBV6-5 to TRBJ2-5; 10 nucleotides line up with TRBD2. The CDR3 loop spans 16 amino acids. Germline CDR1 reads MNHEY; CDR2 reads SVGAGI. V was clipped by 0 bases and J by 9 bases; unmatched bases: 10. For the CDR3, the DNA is TGTGCCAGCAGTTACTCGTCGACTAGCGGGCGACAAGCCCAGTACTTC. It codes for CASSYSSTSGRQAQYF.

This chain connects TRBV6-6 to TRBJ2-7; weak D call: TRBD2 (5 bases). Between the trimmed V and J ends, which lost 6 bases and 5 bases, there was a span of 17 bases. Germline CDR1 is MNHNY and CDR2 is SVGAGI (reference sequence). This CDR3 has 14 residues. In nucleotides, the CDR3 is TGTGCCAGCAGCCCGTATCCCCGGCGGGACGAGCAGTACTTC. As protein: CASSPYPRRDEQYF.

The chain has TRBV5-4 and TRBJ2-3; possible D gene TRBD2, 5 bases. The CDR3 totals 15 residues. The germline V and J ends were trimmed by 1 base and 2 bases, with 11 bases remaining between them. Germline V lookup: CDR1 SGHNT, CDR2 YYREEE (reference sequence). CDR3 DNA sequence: TGTGCCAGCAGCTTGTTGGTCCGGGACACAGATACGCAGTATTTT. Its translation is CASSLLVRDTDTQYF.

The CDR3 nucleotides are TGTGCCAGCAGTCCCCGGGTGGGTACAGATACGCAGTATTTT. Translated: CASSPRVGTDTQYF. The gene calls are TRBV6-5 and TRBJ2-3; D uncertain. The CDR3 contains 14 residues. CDR1 MNHEY and CDR2 SVGAGI come from the germline V gene. V was clipped by 5 bases and J by 3 bases, with 12 bases between them.

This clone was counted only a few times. The CDR3 spells CASSLSTGSGNTIYF. CDR3 in DNA: TGTGCCAGCAGTTTATCGACAGGGTCAGGAAACACCATATATTTT. The J gene is TRBJ1-3, the V gene TRBV27; TRBD1 matches 7 bases. Unmatched junction bases numbered 3, after V lost 0 bases and J lost 4 bases. Germline V CDR1 and CDR2: MNHEY, SMNVEV (reference sequence). The CDR3 extends over 15 amino acids.

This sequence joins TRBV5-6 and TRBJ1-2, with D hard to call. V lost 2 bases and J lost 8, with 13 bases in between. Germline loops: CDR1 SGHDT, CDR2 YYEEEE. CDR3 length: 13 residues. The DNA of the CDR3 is TGTGCCAGCAGCTTCGAGCGGCTCGGCGGCTACACCTTC. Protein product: CASSFERLGGYTF.

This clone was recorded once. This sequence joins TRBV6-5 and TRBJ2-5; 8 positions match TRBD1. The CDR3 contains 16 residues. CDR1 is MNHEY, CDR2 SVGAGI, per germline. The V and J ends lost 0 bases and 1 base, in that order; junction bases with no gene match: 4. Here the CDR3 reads CASSYSFGQGQETQYF. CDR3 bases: TGTGCCAGCAGTTACTCGTTCGGACAGGGCCAAGAGACCCAGTACTTC.

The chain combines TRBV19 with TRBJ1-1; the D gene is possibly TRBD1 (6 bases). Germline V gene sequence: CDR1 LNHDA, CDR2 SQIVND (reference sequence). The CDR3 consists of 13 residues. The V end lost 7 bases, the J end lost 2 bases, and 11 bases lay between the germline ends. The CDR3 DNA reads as TGTGCCAGTAAAAACAGGGCTAACACTGAAGCTTTCTTT. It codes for CASKNRANTEAFF.

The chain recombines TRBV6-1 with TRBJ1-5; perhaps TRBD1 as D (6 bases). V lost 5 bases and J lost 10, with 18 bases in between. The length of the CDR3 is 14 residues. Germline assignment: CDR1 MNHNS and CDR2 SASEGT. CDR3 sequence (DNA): TGTGCCAGCAGTCGGGACACCCTATCTCCCCCCCAGCATTTT. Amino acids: CASSRDTLSPPQHF.

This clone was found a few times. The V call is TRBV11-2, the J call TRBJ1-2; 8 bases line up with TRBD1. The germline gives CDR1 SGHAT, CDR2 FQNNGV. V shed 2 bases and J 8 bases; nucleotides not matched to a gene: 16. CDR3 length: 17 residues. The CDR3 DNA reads TGTGCCAGCAGCTTATTGGAAAGCCCGGACAGGGTGGGAGGCTACACCTTC. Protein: CASSLLESPDRVGGYTF.

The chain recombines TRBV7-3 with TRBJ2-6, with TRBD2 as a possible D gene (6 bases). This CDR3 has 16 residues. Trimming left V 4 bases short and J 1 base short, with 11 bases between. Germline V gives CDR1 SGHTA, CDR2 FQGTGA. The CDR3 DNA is TGTGCCAGCAGCTGGGGGGTTCTATCTGGGGCCAACGTCCTGACTTTC. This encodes CASSWGVLSGANVLTF.

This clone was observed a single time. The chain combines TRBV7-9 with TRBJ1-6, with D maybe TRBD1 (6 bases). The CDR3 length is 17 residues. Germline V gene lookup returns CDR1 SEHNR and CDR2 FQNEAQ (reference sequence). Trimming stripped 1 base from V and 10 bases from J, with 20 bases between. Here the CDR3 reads CASSLGKQQGQRSPLHF. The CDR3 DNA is TGTGCCAGCAGCTTAGGAAAGCAACAGGGTCAAAGATCACCCCTCCACTTT.

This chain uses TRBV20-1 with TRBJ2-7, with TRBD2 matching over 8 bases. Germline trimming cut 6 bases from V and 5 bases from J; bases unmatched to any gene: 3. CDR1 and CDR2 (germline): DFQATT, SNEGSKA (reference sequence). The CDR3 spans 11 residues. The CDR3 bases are TGCAGTGCCAAGGGACTAGACGAGCAGTACTTC. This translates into CSAKGLDEQYF.

The CDR3 protein is CASSSSGANEQFF. The DNA for the CDR3 is TGTGCCAGCAGCTCCAGCGGAGCCAATGAGCAGTTCTTC. The chain links TRBV7-6 to TRBJ2-1; TRBD2 is a possible D gene (5 bases). In germline, CDR1 is SGHVS, CDR2 FNYEAQ. The ends were cut back, 4 bases at V and 6 bases at J, with 10 bases in the middle. This CDR3 has 13 residues.

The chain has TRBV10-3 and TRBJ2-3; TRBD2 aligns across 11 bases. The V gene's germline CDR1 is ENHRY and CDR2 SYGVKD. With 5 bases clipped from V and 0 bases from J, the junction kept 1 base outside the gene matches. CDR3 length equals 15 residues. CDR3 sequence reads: CAISTSGGSTDTQYF. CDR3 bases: TGTGCCATCAGTACTAGCGGGGGAAGCACAGATACGCAGTATTTT.

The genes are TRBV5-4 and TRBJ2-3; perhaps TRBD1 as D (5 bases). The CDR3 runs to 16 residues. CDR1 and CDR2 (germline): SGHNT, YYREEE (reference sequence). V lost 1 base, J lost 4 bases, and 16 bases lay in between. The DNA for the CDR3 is TGTGCCAGCAGCTTGCCGGCGAGGCAGGGTGCAGATACGCAGTATTTT. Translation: CASSLPARQGADTQYF.

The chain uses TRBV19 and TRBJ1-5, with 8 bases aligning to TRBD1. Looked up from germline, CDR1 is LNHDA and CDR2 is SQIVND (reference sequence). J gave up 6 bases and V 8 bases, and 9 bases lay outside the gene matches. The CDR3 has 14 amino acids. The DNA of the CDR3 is TGTGCCAGTTTAGGACAGGGTGGGGGTCAGCCCCAGCATTTT. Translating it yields CASLGQGGGQPQHF.